This TCR beta chain was found in a study of regulatory T cells in long-lasting Graves disease. Time point denoted: persistent/refractory GD, antithyroid drugs over 5 years with positive TRAb. Following extraction of RNA from PBMCs, that RNA was used to make the TCR library. It was by American Thyroid Association guidelines that Graves' disease was diagnosed. Study outcomes and limitations: Between persistent patients, fewer than 3,500 public clonotypes were shared, exceeding the roughly 940 shared between new patients. For persistent Graves' patients, TCR diversity was lower than for newly diagnosed ones.

Construction of the TCR beta libraries employed iRepertoire HTBI primers in conjunction with Arm-PCR of CDR3 regions. Each CDR3 protein is one row after TCRdb ran MiXCR on the multiplex PCR reads. The sample contains a few hundred thousand distinct CDR3 sequences, approximately 21% of which appear only once. This clonotype has more than one count but fewer than ten. No antigen is known for it. Material: peripheral blood mononuclear cells (PBMCs), obtained when the disease was refractory, from a patient treated with antithyroid drugs. The sequence came from a female donor with Graves disease.

The CDR3 DNA reads TGCAGCGTTTATACAGGGCTTAACACTGAAGCTTTCTTT. Its translation: CSVYTGLNTEAFF. The chain uses TRBV29-1 and TRBJ1-1; D possibly corresponds to TRBD1 (6 bases). CDR1 and CDR2 from the germline V gene are SQVTM and ANQGSEA. The CDR3 runs to 13 residues. Trimming stripped 5 bases from V and 2 bases from J, with 12 bases between.